This T cell receptor beta chain comes out of a study of cytomegalovirus exposure and HLA in healthy donors. Whole-study findings and limits: Most subjects' HLA-A and HLA-B alleles were reportedly predicted from TCR beta sequences.

The germline V gene has CDR1 KGHSH and CDR2 LQKENI. The CDR3 covers 14 residues. Both 60 Vbeta primers and 13 Jbeta primers went into the PCR. This table comes from immunoSEQ multiplex PCR, and its TCRdb copy is limited to in-frame clones, with some not included. The data show 150,000 to 200,000 clones, about 82% seen once. As to this clone: Its antigen is not identified. An end of the junction differs from the germline gene, which may be a read error.

The chain is built from TRBV18 and TRBJ2-1, with 9 positions matching TRBD1. The receptor was derived from a woman aged 18-29 years in good health and CMV-seronegative. Input material: PBMCs. As DNA, the CDR3 is TGTTCCAGCTCTCCGGACAGGGGCGGTAATGAGCAGTTCTTC. Translation: CSSSPDRGGNEQFF.